This paragraph reports one T cell receptor beta chain. No antigen is known for it. Additional DNA sequences in this sample encode the identical CDR3. Since all of the isolated RNA was reverse transcribed, expressed TCRB transcripts were what got sequenced. For naive, central memory and regulatory T cell samples, reads averaged around 3.8 million. Assay used: immunoSEQ multiplex PCR; TCRdb lists only in-frame clones, some missing. The repertoire has under 250,000 clones, 27% of them found once; the top ten carry roughly 4%. These data originate in a study of beta chain features in type 1 diabetes. Study results and limitations: Within the patient group, naive, central memory and Treg TCRB repertoires appeared more similar to each other than within healthy donors. A moderate, significant TCRB CDR3 shortening appeared in type 1 diabetes across four CD4+ subsets.

V lost 0 bases, J lost 2 bases, and 8 bases lay in between. CDR1 is SNHLY and CDR2 is FYNNEI in the germline V gene. The CDR3 loop spans 16 amino acids. Sequences were obtained from central memory CD4+ T cells from blood. This sequence originates from a man aged 25 to 40 in good health. The rearrangement links TRBV2 to TRBJ2-6; D gene unclear. DNA of the CDR3: TGTGCCAGCAGTGAAGCGCGCACTCCTGGGGCCAACGTCCTGACTTTC. Residues: CASSEARTPGANVLTF. Full variable domain (outside the CDR3, taken from reference TRBV2 and TRBJ2-6): EPEVTQTPSHQVTQMGQEVILRCVPISNHLYFYWYRQILGQKVEFLVSFYNNEISEKSEIFDDQFSVERPDGSNFTLKIRSTKLEDSAMYFCASSEARTPGANVLTFGAGSRLTVL.